The next 14 T cell receptor beta chains were all read from a single sample in a study of graft-versus-host responses after intestinal transplantation (TCRdb year 2021). Library preparation was by the immunoSEQ multiplex PCR assay. The table was pulled from immuneACCESS by TCRdb, which kept in-frame rearrangements only. Such tables lose some clones; where checked, under half of the loss comes from unresolved V genes, and the rest has no known cause. For this sample there are about 37,000 clones; around 90% appear just once. Roughly 18% of the sample is held by the ten biggest clonotypes. To isolate intraepithelial and lamina propria lymphocytes from graft specimens, dithiothreitol, EDTA incubations and collagenase D digestion were used. Source: ileum tissue, taken around 190 days after intestinal transplant. These receptors were obtained from a human patient who received an intestinal transplant, so some T cells may come from the graft donor.

This chain connects TRBV4-1 to TRBJ1-5, with TRBD1 matching 7 bases. V shed 3 bases, J shed 3 bases, and the junction held 2 bases outside the gene matches. The CDR3 is 14 amino acids. Germline loops: CDR1 MGHRA, CDR2 YSYEKL. CDR3 nucleotides: TGCGCCAGCAGCCAGGACAGGTTCAATCAGCCCCAGCATTTT. Translated, it gives CASSQDRFNQPQHF.

This clone was counted a single time. The chain couples TRBV5-4 to TRBJ2-7, with no clear D. Germline CDR1 is SGHNT and CDR2 is YYREEE (reference sequence). CDR3 length equals 13 residues. Trimming removed 5 bases from V and 3 bases from J, with 12 bases in between. The CDR3 reads CASRSGLSYEQYF. CDR3 DNA: TGTGCCAGCAGGTCGGGTCTCAGCTACGAGCAGTACTTC.

V and J are TRBV27 and TRBJ2-7; D may correspond to TRBD1 or TRBD2 (5 bases each). The CDR3 has 13 amino acids. V lost 3 bases, J lost 3 bases, and 9 bases lay in between. Germline V gives CDR1 MNHEY, CDR2 SMNVEV (reference sequence). The CDR3 here is CASSLGPHYEQYF. As DNA, the CDR3 is TGTGCCAGCAGTTTGGGACCTCACTACGAGCAGTACTTC.

The DNA of the CDR3 is TGTGCCTGGGCCCCAGGGGGCGCACATGGCTACACCTTC. Amino acids: CAWAPGGAHGYTF. The chain carries TRBV30 and TRBJ1-2; 8 positions agree with TRBD1. Germline trimming cut 5 bases from V and 6 bases from J; bases unmatched to any gene: 8. Germline CDR1 and CDR2: GTSNPN and SVGIG (reference sequence). This CDR3 contains 13 residues.

The rearrangement joins TRBV30 to TRBJ2-7; 10 nucleotides agree with TRBD1. This CDR3 contains 12 residues. The germline V gene has CDR1 GTSNPN and CDR2 SVGIG (reference sequence). The J segment lost 5 bases and the V segment lost 8 bases, leaving 6 bases of the junction unmatched. The CDR3 here is CAHDRGHNEQYF. DNA of the CDR3: TGTGCCCACGACAGGGGGCACAACGAGCAGTACTTC.

For the CDR3, the DNA is TGTGCCAGCAGCTTAGACCGGGACAGGGGGATCCTAGCCAAAAACATTCAGTACTTC. Translation: CASSLDRDRGILAKNIQYF. The rearrangement uses TRBV7-8 and TRBJ2-4; 11 nucleotides match TRBD1. CDR1 is SGHVS and CDR2 is FQNEAQ in the germline V gene. The CDR3 contains 19 residues. Losses at the gene ends were 1 base for V and 0 bases for J; bases not matched to a gene: 8.

The rearrangement joins TRBV28 to TRBJ1-5; D might be TRBD1 (5 bases). The V and J ends lost 3 bases and 4 bases respectively, with 16 bases between them. Germline V lookup: CDR1 MDHEN, CDR2 SYDVKM. This CDR3 is built from 16 residues. CDR3 protein: CASSFKGRAWNQPQHF. The DNA for the CDR3 is TGTGCCAGCAGTTTTAAGGGCAGGGCTTGGAATCAGCCCCAGCATTTT.

The chain uses TRBV29-1 and TRBJ2-5, with 12 bases matching TRBD1. The trim removed 4 bases at V and 1 base at J, leaving 10 bases unmatched. Per the germline V gene, CDR1 is SQVTM and CDR2 is ANQGSEA. There are 17 residues in the CDR3. This CDR3 is CSVVGERDRGPQETQYF. The CDR3 region has the DNA TGCAGCGTTGTAGGCGAGAGGGACAGGGGGCCCCAAGAGACCCAGTACTTC.

The chain has TRBV11-2 and TRBJ2-7; TRBD1 agrees at 11 bases. Trimming cost V 3 bases and J 4 bases; bases outside gene matches: 5. In germline, CDR1 is SGHAT, CDR2 FQNNGV. The CDR3 runs 15 residues. CDR3 DNA sequence: TGTGCCAGCAGCTTCGGACAGGGGGCAGGATACGAGCAGTACTTC. This codes for CASSFGQGAGYEQYF.

This chain connects TRBV28 to TRBJ1-1; TRBD1 aligns across 7 bases. Losses at the gene ends were 2 bases for V and 1 base for J; bases not matched to a gene: 4. This CDR3 spans 15 amino acids. The germline gives CDR1 MDHEN, CDR2 SYDVKM. This CDR3 reads CASSLIGQENTEAFF. The CDR3 DNA reads as TGTGCCAGCAGTTTAATAGGACAGGAGAACACTGAAGCTTTCTTT.

Note on this clone: The same CDR3 arises from other DNA sequences in this sample as well. This rearrangement joins TRBV4-2 to TRBJ2-5; D is unresolved. Trimming took 0 bases from V and 5 from J, leaving 4 bases between them. Germline V CDR1 and CDR2: LGHNA, YNFKEQ. CDR3 length: 12 amino acids. This chain's CDR3 is CASSQDRETQYF. In nucleotides, the CDR3 is TGTGCCAGCAGCCAAGATAGGGAGACCCAGTACTTC.

The chain joins TRBV28 to TRBJ2-5; tentative D call: TRBD2 (5 bases). V gave up 5 bases and J gave up 5 bases, with 21 bases separating them. Germline values: CDR1 MDHEN, CDR2 SYDVKM. This CDR3 spans 16 amino acids. The CDR3 is CASSPVDYLLGETQYF. The DNA for the CDR3 is TGTGCCAGCAGTCCGGTAGACTATCTCCTCGGCGAGACCCAGTACTTC.

V usage is TRBV5-1 and J usage is TRBJ2-4; 10 bases line up with TRBD1. The germline V gene has CDR1 SGHRS and CDR2 YFSETQ. The CDR3 consists of 16 residues. V lost 4 bases to trimming and J lost 0 bases; unmatched junction nucleotides: 4. The CDR3 reads CASSQGQGLAKNIQYF. Written as DNA, the CDR3 is TGCGCCAGCAGCCAGGGACAGGGGTTAGCCAAAAACATTCAGTACTTC.

This clone showed up just once. The J gene is TRBJ1-1, the V gene TRBV19; 7 bases map to TRBD1. CDR3 size: 14 residues. The ends lost 4 bases at V and 4 bases at J; junction bases unmatched: 6. The germline V gene encodes CDR1 LNHDA and CDR2 SQIVND (reference sequence). This CDR3 is CASSTDRAATEAFF. The CDR3 DNA follows: TGTGCCAGTAGTACCGACAGGGCGGCCACTGAAGCTTTCTTT.